Below, 20 T cell receptor beta chains from the same sample are listed, as sequenced in a study of T cell responses to AZD1222 COVID-19 vaccine. Measured with immunoSEQ multiplex PCR; TCRdb has only the in-frame clones, and not every one. Among 99,000 or so clones listed, approximately 86% were seen once. The sample in question was peripheral blood, obtained 28 days after the second dose of the MenACWY control vaccine. These receptors were taken from an adult who received the MenACWY meningococcal vaccine as a control.

The V gene is TRBV5-1, the J gene TRBJ1-2; D gene ambiguous. Trimming took 0 bases from V and 5 from J, leaving 8 bases between them. Germline assignment: CDR1 SGHRS and CDR2 YFSETQ. CDR3 length: 13 residues. The CDR3 loop is CASSLEDQYGYTF. The CDR3 DNA reads TGCGCCAGCAGCTTGGAGGACCAATATGGCTACACCTTC.

The chain has TRBV6-5 and TRBJ1-2; 8 nucleotides line up with TRBD1. J lost 5 bases, V lost 11 bases, and 13 bases had no gene match. From germline, CDR1 is MNHEY and CDR2 SVGAGI. The CDR3 loop spans 14 amino acids. The CDR3 nucleotides are TGTGCCGGAAAAAAGACAGGGGCACGGTATGGCTACACCTTC. This sequence encodes CAGKKTGARYGYTF.

The chain is built from TRBV7-2 and TRBJ2-7; 11 nucleotides align to TRBD2. The length of the CDR3 is 18 residues. The ends lost 1 base at V and 6 bases at J; junction bases unmatched: 14. CDR1 is SGHTA, CDR2 FQGNSA, per germline. The CDR3: CASSLEVAGGPVVREQYF. In nucleotides, the CDR3 is TGTGCCAGCAGCTTAGAAGTAGCGGGGGGGCCCGTGGTACGCGAGCAGTACTTC.

The chain joins TRBV19 to TRBJ1-1; D remains ambiguous. The V end was cut by 2 bases, the J end by 2 bases, with 9 bases between. In germline, CDR1 is LNHDA, CDR2 SQIVND (reference sequence). The CDR3 loop spans 14 amino acids. CDR3 coding DNA: TGTGCCAGTAGTATAATGGCCGATAACACTGAAGCTTTCTTT. This gives the protein CASSIMADNTEAFF.

The chain combines TRBV3-1 (or the pseudogene TRBV3-2) with TRBJ2-3; D possibly uses TRBD1 or TRBD2 (5 bases each). This CDR3 spans 17 amino acids. CDR1 and CDR2 from the germline V gene are LGHDT and YNNKEL (reference sequence). V was trimmed by 0 bases and J by 4 bases, leaving 17 bases between them. The CDR3 DNA reads as TGTGCCAGCAGCCAAGATCTCCCGGGTAGGGGACCAGATACGCAGTATTTT. It yields the protein CASSQDLPGRGPDTQYF.

This sequence joins TRBV7-9 and TRBJ2-7; D is unclear. Germline CDR1 reads SEHNR; CDR2 reads FQNEAQ (reference sequence). The CDR3 length is 13 residues. Trimming pared 2 bases from V and 1 base from J, leaving 6 bases between. CDR3 bases: TGTGCCAGCAGCTTAATCTGGTCCTACGAGCAGTACTTC. Residues: CASSLIWSYEQYF.

Details on this clone: This sample also contains other DNA sequences that code for the same CDR3. The CDR3 sequence is CASSYSDRAETQYF. For the CDR3, the DNA is TGTGCCAGCAGTTACTCAGACAGGGCGGAGACCCAGTACTTC. The chain couples TRBV6-2 or TRBV6-3 to TRBJ2-5; 7 bases fit TRBD1. V dropped 0 bases and J dropped 5; count of bases not matched to a gene: 3. In germline, CDR1 is MNHEY, CDR2 SVGEGT. The CDR3 runs 14 residues.

The V call is TRBV9, the J call TRBJ2-7, with D possibly called TRBD1 or TRBD2 (6 bases each). This CDR3 comprises 17 residues. Germline CDR1 reads SGDLS; CDR2 reads YYNGEE. The germline V and J ends were trimmed by 4 bases and 0 bases, with 20 bases remaining between them. CDR3 in amino acids: CASSPPDGGLPSYEQYF. In nucleotides, the CDR3 is TGTGCCAGCAGCCCCCCTGACGGGGGCCTCCCCTCCTACGAGCAGTACTTC.

This clone was counted only a few times. This chain joins TRBV7-3 and TRBJ2-7; unclear D gene. This CDR3 spans 14 amino acids. CDR1 is SGHTA, CDR2 FQGTGA, per germline. V shed 5 bases and J shed 2 bases, with 13 bases lying between them. DNA for the CDR3: TGTGCCAGCAGCAAATACATGGCTCCCTACGAGCAGTACTTC. Translating gives CASSKYMAPYEQYF. Combining the CDR3 with reference TRBV7-3 and TRBJ2-7 gives the whole variable domain GAGVSQTPSNKVTEKGKYVELRCDPISGHTALYWYRQSLGQGPEFLIYFQGTGAADDSGLPNDRFFAVRPEGSVSTLKIQRTERGDSAVYLCASSKYMAPYEQYFGPGTRLTVT.

The CDR3 is CASESGGSNQPQHF. The CDR3 nucleotides read TGTGCCAGCGAATCAGGTGGTAGCAATCAGCCCCAGCATTTT. This chain connects TRBV27 to TRBJ1-5; no firm D call. The CDR3 is 14 residues long. Per the germline V gene, CDR1 is MNHEY and CDR2 is SMNVEV (reference sequence). V was pared by 8 bases and J by 0 bases, with 11 bases between.

This chain connects TRBV5-6 to TRBJ1-4; no clear D gene. The CDR3 runs 18 residues. Germline-derived CDR1 and CDR2 are SGHDT and YYEEEE. The germline V and J ends were trimmed by 0 bases and 0 bases, with 15 bases remaining between them. CDR3 residues: CASSLDTGVGATNEKLFF. CDR3 DNA: TGTGCCAGCAGCTTGGATACCGGCGTAGGTGCAACTAATGAAAAACTGTTTTTT. Filled out from reference TRBV5-6 and TRBJ1-4, the complete variable domain reads DAGVTQSPTHLIKTRGQQVTLRCSPKSGHDTVSWYQQALGQGPQFIFQYYEEEERQRGNFPDRFSGHQFPNYSSELNVNALLLGDSALYLCASSLDTGVGATNEKLFFGSGTQLSVL.

Only a few counts were recorded for this clone. The chain couples TRBV9 to TRBJ2-3; D not resolved. From germline, CDR1 is SGDLS and CDR2 YYNGEE. The CDR3 consists of 13 residues. Trimming pared 0 bases from V and 4 bases from J, leaving 6 bases between. The CDR3 spells CASSVGEADTQYF. The CDR3 nucleotides read TGTGCCAGCAGCGTAGGTGAGGCAGATACGCAGTATTTT.

The rearrangement uses TRBV28 and TRBJ1-1; weak D call: TRBD1 (6 bases). Trimming removed 1 base from V and 3 bases from J, with 12 bases in between. Germline V gene lookup returns CDR1 MDHEN and CDR2 SYDVKM. The CDR3 totals 15 residues. The CDR3 spells CASSLSGAGYTEAFF. The DNA for the CDR3 is TGTGCCAGCAGTTTATCGGGGGCTGGGTACACTGAAGCTTTCTTT.

The chain is built from TRBV6-1 and TRBJ1-5, with unresolved D. Germline values: CDR1 MNHNS, CDR2 SASEGT. Between the trimmed V and J ends, which lost 2 bases and 2 bases, there was a span of 13 bases. The CDR3 is made up of 16 amino acids. The CDR3 DNA is TGTGCCAGCAGTGAATGGGCGGGGTCGGGCAATCAGCCCCAGCATTTT. Protein: CASSEWAGSGNQPQHF.

The rearrangement joins TRBV4-1 to TRBJ2-5; D uncertain. Germline V gene data show CDR1 as MGHRA and CDR2 as YSYEKL. The germline V and J ends were trimmed by 4 bases and 5 bases, with 14 bases remaining between them. CDR3 length: 14 residues. DNA for the CDR3: TGCGCCAGCAGCCGAACTACCCCCCGGGAGACCCAGTACTTC. Translation: CASSRTTPRETQYF.

The rearrangement uses TRBV19 and TRBJ1-2; 10 bases map to TRBD1. In germline, CDR1 is LNHDA, CDR2 SQIVND (reference sequence). This CDR3 comprises 13 residues. V gave up 6 bases and J gave up 8 bases; unmatched junction bases: 6. The CDR3 here is CASSSTGGVGYTF. The DNA of the CDR3 is TGTGCCAGTAGCTCGACAGGGGGCGTCGGCTACACCTTC.

J is TRBJ2-1 and V is TRBV24-1; D is tentatively TRBD1 or TRBD2 (5 bases each). The CDR3 spans 16 residues. The V end lost 3 bases, the J end lost 6 bases, and 17 bases lay between the germline ends. The germline CDR1 and CDR2 sequences are KGHDR and SFDVKD. CDR3 bases: TGTGCCACCAGTGATCAGCCGGGACGCAGGATCAATGAGCAGTTCTTC. Residues: CATSDQPGRRINEQFF.

This chain connects TRBV6-2 or TRBV6-3 to TRBJ2-7; D ambiguous. Germline loops: CDR1 MNHEY, CDR2 SVGEGT. V dropped 2 bases and J dropped 5 bases, with 4 bases sitting between them. The CDR3 is made up of 11 amino acids. CDR3 in DNA: TGTGCCAGCAGTTACGCGGACGAGCAGTACTTC. Translating it yields CASSYADEQYF.

There are a few counts of this clone. The rearrangement joins TRBV7-8 to TRBJ2-7; 7 bases agree with TRBD1. CDR3 size: 14 residues. Germline CDR1 reads SGHVS; CDR2 reads FQNEAQ. Trimming at V came to 5 bases and at J to 1 base, leaving 5 bases not matched to a gene. DNA for the CDR3: TGTGCCAGCAGCACCGACAGGGTGTCCTACGAGCAGTACTTC. Translation: CASSTDRVSYEQYF.

This chain joins TRBV19 and TRBJ2-2; a possible D gene is TRBD1 (6 bases). This CDR3 region has 16 residues. Trimming removed 0 bases at V and 5 bases at J, with 13 bases between. Germline V lookup: CDR1 LNHDA, CDR2 SQIVND (reference sequence). The DNA of the CDR3 is TGTGCCAGTAGTATAGATGGGACAAGGGGTACCGGGGAGCTGTTTTTT. Its protein product is CASSIDGTRGTGELFF.